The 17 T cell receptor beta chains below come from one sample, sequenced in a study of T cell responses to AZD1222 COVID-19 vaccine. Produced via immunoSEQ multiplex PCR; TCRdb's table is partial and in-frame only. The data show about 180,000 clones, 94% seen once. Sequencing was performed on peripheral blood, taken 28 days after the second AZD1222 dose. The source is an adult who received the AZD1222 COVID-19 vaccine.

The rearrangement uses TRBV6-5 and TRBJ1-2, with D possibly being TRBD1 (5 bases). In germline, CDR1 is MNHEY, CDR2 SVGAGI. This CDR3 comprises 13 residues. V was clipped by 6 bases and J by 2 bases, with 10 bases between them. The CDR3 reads CASSHRRNYGYTF. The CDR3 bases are TGTGCCAGCAGCCACAGGAGGAACTATGGCTACACCTTC.

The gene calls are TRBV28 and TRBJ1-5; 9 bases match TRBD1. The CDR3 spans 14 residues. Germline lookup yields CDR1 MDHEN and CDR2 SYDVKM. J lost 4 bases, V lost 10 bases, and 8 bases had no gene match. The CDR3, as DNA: TGTGCCACGCGAAGGACAGGGGAAAATCAGCCCCAGCATTTT. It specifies CATRRTGENQPQHF.

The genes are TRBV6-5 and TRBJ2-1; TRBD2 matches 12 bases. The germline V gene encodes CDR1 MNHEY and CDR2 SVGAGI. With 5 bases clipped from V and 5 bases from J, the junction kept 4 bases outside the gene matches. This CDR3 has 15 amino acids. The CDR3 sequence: CASSNRTSGNNEQFF. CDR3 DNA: TGTGCCAGCAGTAACCGGACTAGCGGGAACAATGAGCAGTTCTTC.

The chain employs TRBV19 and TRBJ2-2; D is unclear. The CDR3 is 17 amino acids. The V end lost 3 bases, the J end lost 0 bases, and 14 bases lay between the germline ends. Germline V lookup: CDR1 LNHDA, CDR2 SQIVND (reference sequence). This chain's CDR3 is CASSIPDTYTNTGELFF. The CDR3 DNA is TGTGCCAGTAGTATCCCAGACACCTACACGAACACCGGGGAGCTGTTTTTT.

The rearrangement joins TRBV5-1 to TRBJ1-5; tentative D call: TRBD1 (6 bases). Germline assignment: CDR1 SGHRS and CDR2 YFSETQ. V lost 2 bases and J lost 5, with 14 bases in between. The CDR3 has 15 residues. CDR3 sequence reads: CASSLQGAGDQPQHF. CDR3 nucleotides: TGCGCCAGCAGCTTACAGGGAGCCGGAGATCAGCCCCAGCATTTT.

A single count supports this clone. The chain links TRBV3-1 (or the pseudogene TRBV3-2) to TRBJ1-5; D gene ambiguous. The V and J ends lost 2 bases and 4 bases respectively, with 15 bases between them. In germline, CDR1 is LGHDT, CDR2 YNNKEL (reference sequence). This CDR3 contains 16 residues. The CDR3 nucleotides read TGTGCCAGCAGCCAAACAAATTCAGGTGCGAATCAGCCCCAGCATTTT. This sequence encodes CASSQTNSGANQPQHF.

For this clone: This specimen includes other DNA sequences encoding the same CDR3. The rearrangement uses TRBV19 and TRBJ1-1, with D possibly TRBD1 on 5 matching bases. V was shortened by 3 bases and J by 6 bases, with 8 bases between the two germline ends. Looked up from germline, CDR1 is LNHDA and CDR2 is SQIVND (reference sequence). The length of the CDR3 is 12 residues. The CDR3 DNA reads TGTGCCAGTAGTATCGGGGCTGCTGAAGCTTTCTTT. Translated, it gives CASSIGAAEAFF. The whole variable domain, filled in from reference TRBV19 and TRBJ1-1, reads DGGITQSPKYLFRKEGQNVTLSCEQNLNHDAMYWYRQDPGQGLRLIYYSQIVNDFQKGDIAEGYSVSREKKESFPLTVTSAQKNPTAFYLCASSIGAAEAFFGQGTRLTVV.

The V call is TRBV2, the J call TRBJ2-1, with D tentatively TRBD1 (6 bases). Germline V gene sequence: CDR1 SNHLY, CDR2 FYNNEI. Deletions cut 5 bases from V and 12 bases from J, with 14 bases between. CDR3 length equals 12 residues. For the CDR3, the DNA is TGTGCCAGCAGTTTGCAGGGGCCACGGCAGTTCTTC. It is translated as CASSLQGPRQFF.

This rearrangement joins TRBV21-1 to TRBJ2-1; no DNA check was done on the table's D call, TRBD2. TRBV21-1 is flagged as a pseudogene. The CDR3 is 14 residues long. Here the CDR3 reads CASSKEPSGGEQFF. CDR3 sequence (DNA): TGTGCCAGCAGCAAAGAGCCTAGCGGAGGAGAGCAGTTCTTC.

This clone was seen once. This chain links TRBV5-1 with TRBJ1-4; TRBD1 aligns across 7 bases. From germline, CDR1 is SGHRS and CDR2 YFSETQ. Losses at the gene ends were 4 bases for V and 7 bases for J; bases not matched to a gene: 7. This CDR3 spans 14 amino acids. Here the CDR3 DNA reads TGCGCCAGCAGCCAAGGGACAGTAATTGAAAAACTGTTTTTT. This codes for CASSQGTVIEKLFF.

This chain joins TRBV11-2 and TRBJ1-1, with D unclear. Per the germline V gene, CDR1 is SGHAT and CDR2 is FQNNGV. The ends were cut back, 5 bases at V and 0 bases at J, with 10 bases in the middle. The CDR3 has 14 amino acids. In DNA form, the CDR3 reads TGTGCCAGCAGCCCCCGTATATTGAACACTGAAGCTTTCTTT. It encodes CASSPRILNTEAFF. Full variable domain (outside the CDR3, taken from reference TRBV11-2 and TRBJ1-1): EAGVAQSPRYKIIEKRQSVAFWCNPISGHATLYWYQQILGQGPKLLIQFQNNGVVDDSQLPKDRFSAERLKGVDSTLKIQPAKLEDSAVYLCASSPRILNTEAFFGQGTRLTVV.

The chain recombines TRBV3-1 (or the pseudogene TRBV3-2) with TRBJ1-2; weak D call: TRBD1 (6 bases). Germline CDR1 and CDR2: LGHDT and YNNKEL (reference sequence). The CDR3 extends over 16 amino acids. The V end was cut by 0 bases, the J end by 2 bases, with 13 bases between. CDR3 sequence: CASSQEVWGHNYGYTF. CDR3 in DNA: TGTGCCAGCAGCCAAGAAGTCTGGGGACACAACTATGGCTACACCTTC.

The CDR3 is CASSLTGGVGQFF. DNA of the CDR3: TGTGCCAGCAGTTTAACAGGGGGGGTAGGACAGTTCTTC. V and J are TRBV27 and TRBJ2-1, with TRBD1 as a possible D gene (8 bases). V was shortened by 2 bases and J by 13 bases, with 15 bases between the two germline ends. The CDR3 is 13 amino acids. From germline, CDR1 is MNHEY and CDR2 SMNVEV (reference sequence).

CDR3 region: CASSLRPGGTGNTIYF. Written as DNA, the CDR3 is TGTGCCAGCAGCTTAAGACCAGGGGGCACTGGAAACACCATATATTTT. This chain links TRBV7-9 with TRBJ1-3; 8 positions agree with TRBD1. The CDR3 covers 16 residues. Unmatched junction bases numbered 5, after V lost 2 bases and J lost 2 bases. The germline gives CDR1 SEHNR, CDR2 FQNEAQ (reference sequence).

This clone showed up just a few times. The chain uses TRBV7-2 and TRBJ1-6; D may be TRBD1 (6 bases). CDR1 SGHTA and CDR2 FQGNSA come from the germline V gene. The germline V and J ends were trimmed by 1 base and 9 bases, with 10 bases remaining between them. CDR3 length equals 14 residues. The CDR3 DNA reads TGTGCCAGCAGCTTAGTGGGGGGCCTTTCACCCCTCCACTTT. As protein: CASSLVGGLSPLHF. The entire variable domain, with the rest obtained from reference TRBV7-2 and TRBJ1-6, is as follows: GAGVSQSPSNKVTEKGKDVELRCDPISGHTALYWYRQSLGQGLEFLIYFQGNSAPDKSGLPSDRFSAERTGGSVSTLTIQRTQQEDSAVYLCASSLVGGLSPLHFGNGTRLTVT.

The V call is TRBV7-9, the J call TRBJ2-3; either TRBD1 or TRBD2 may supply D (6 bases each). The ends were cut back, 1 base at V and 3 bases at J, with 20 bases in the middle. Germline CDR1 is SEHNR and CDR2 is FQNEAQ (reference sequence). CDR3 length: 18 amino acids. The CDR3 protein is CASSLVVGGVGGTDTQYF. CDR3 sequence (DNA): TGTGCCAGCAGCTTAGTGGTCGGGGGCGTGGGAGGTACAGATACGCAGTATTTT.

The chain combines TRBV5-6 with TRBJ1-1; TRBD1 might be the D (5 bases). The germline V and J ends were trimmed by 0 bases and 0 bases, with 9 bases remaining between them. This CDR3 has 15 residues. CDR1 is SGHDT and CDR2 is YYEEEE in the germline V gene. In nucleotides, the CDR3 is TGTGCCAGCAGCTTGGGTCAGGGTATGAACACTGAAGCTTTCTTT. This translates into CASSLGQGMNTEAFF. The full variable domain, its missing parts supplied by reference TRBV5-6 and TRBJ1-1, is DAGVTQSPTHLIKTRGQQVTLRCSPKSGHDTVSWYQQALGQGPQFIFQYYEEEERQRGNFPDRFSGHQFPNYSSELNVNALLLGDSALYLCASSLGQGMNTEAFFGQGTRLTVV.